One and the same sample provided the 26 T cell receptor beta chains below, sequenced in a study of regulatory T cells in long-lasting Graves disease. CDR3 regions were amplified by Arm-PCR using iRepertoire HTBI primers to build TCR beta libraries. Each CDR3 protein gets one entry after TCRdb re-called the multiplex PCR reads with MiXCR. The sample includes about 470,000 distinct CDR3 sequences, 15% to 20% of them seen just once. The time point here: newly diagnosed GD, antithyroid drugs for less than 3 months. Preparation of the TCR library used RNA extracted from PBMCs. This same sample was also taken into another study, of T cells in Graves' hyperthyroidism and ophthalmopathy.

Sample: peripheral blood mononuclear cells (PBMCs), taken at new diagnosis, from a patient treated with antithyroid drugs. These receptors were collected from a middle-aged man with Graves disease.

The chain carries TRBV20-1 and TRBJ2-7; 8 bases match TRBD1. This CDR3 is 12 amino acids long. With V trimmed by 6 bases and J by 5 bases, 6 bases remained unmatched. Germline CDR1 reads DFQATT; CDR2 reads SNEGSKA (reference sequence). CDR3 in amino acids: CSARQGFHEQYF. Written as DNA, the CDR3 is TGCAGTGCGAGACAGGGGTTCCACGAGCAGTACTTC.

The chain couples TRBV9 to TRBJ1-2; the D is unclear. V lost 4 bases, J lost 4 bases, and 11 bases lay in between. The CDR3 extends over 13 amino acids. Germline CDR1 SGDLS, CDR2 YYNGEE. The CDR3: CASSPQELYGYTF. The DNA for the CDR3 is TGTGCCAGCAGCCCCCAGGAACTCTATGGCTACACCTTC.

This clonotype has more than one count but fewer than ten. V and J are TRBV10-3 and TRBJ1-2; D not certain. V was shortened by 2 bases and J by 5 bases, with 9 bases between the two germline ends. Germline-derived CDR1 and CDR2 are ENHRY and SYGVKD. This CDR3 region has 13 residues. CDR3 amino acids: CAISEDGSYGYTF. The CDR3 bases are TGTGCCATCAGTGAGGACGGTTCATATGGCTACACCTTC.

This clonotype has at least ten counts. The J gene is TRBJ2-1, the V gene TRBV28, with D possibly being TRBD1 (6 bases). This CDR3 is built from 14 residues. The germline V gene encodes CDR1 MDHEN and CDR2 SYDVKM. V dropped 3 bases and J dropped 3 bases, with 9 bases sitting between them. The CDR3 here is CASSFSDSYNEQFF. In nucleotides, the CDR3 is TGTGCCAGCAGTTTCTCGGACAGCTACAATGAGCAGTTCTTC.

The chain couples TRBV27 to TRBJ2-1; tentatively, D is TRBD2 (6 bases). There are 15 residues in the CDR3. Trimming shortened V by 0 bases and J by 11 bases, and 17 bases separated the two germline ends. Per germline, CDR1 MNHEY and CDR2 SMNVEV (reference sequence). The CDR3 reads CASSLSRLVGVKQFF. CDR3 sequence (DNA): TGTGCCAGCAGTTTATCGAGACTAGTGGGAGTTAAGCAGTTCTTC.

This clonotype was recorded many times. V and J are TRBV6-2 or TRBV6-3 and TRBJ2-7; tentatively, D is TRBD1 (6 bases). The CDR3 is 13 amino acids. V lost 6 bases to trimming and J lost 3 bases, with 12 bases between them. CDR1 and CDR2 from the germline V gene are MNHEY and SVGEGT. CDR3 region: CASSPQGDYEQYF. Written as DNA, the CDR3 is TGTGCCAGCAGCCCACAGGGAGACTACGAGCAGTACTTC.

This clonotype was detected many times. The chain couples TRBV27 to TRBJ1-1; a weak D match, TRBD1 (6 bases). Per germline, CDR1 MNHEY and CDR2 SMNVEV (reference sequence). The CDR3 runs to 15 residues. V was trimmed by 5 bases and J by 5 bases, leaving 18 bases between them. The CDR3 reads CASSILKTGRTEAFF. DNA for the CDR3: TGTGCCAGCAGTATATTAAAAACAGGGCGGACTGAAGCTTTCTTT.

The sample holds many counts of this clonotype. The J gene is TRBJ1-1, the V gene TRBV11-2; D not resolved. Per germline, CDR1 SGHAT and CDR2 FQNNGV. The length of the CDR3 is 14 residues. V gave up 5 bases and J gave up 1 base, with 11 bases separating them. CDR3 DNA: TGTGCCAGCAGCCCTGGGTGGGGGAACACTGAAGCTTTCTTT. It codes for CASSPGWGNTEAFF.

At least ten counts were recorded for this clonotype. This sequence joins TRBV6-1 and TRBJ2-5; a possible D gene is TRBD1 (5 bases). This CDR3 is built from 13 residues. Trimming cost V 2 bases and J 7 bases, with 11 bases left between them. CDR1 and CDR2 from the germline V gene are MNHNS and SASEGT. CDR3 sequence: CASSEQGWRTQYF. For the CDR3, the DNA is TGTGCCAGCAGTGAACAGGGTTGGAGGACCCAGTACTTC.

The chain employs TRBV11-3 and TRBJ2-1; TRBD2 matches at 16 bases. CDR3 size: 18 residues. In germline, CDR1 is SGHNT, CDR2 YENEEA. V gave up 1 base and J gave up 4 bases; unmatched junction bases: 4. For the CDR3, the DNA is TGTGCCAGCAGCTTAGCTCCGGGACTAGCGGGAGGGTACAATGAGCAGTTCTTC. Translated, it gives CASSLAPGLAGGYNEQFF.

The sample holds a few counts of this clonotype. J is TRBJ2-2 and V is TRBV24-1; TRBD2 might be the D (5 bases). The CDR3 sequence is 14 residues long. Germline V gives CDR1 KGHDR, CDR2 SFDVKD. Between the trimmed V and J ends, which lost 7 bases and 6 bases, there was a span of 14 bases. CDR3 protein: CATRSSGGPGELFF. CDR3 in DNA: TGTGCCACCAGATCGAGCGGCGGCCCCGGGGAGCTGTTTTTT.

This clonotype has just a few counts. This chain links TRBV29-1 with TRBJ1-2; TRBD1 agrees at 7 bases. Germline V gives CDR1 SQVTM, CDR2 ANQGSEA. Unmatched junction bases numbered 6, after V lost 1 base and J lost 1 base. There are 15 residues in the CDR3. The CDR3 reads CSVEGRQGGNYGYTF. For the CDR3, the DNA is TGCAGCGTTGAAGGGAGGCAGGGGGGTAACTATGGCTACACCTTC.

In its sample, this clonotype was seen many times. The chain is built from TRBV2 and TRBJ2-5, with TRBD2 matching 10 bases. CDR1 is SNHLY, CDR2 FYNNEI, per germline. After removal of 3 bases from V and 5 bases from J, the junction contained 12 bases not matched to a gene. CDR3 length equals 17 residues. The CDR3, as DNA: TGTGCCAGCAGTGATCGGCGGCTAGCGGGAGTTCAGGAGACCCAGTACTTC. This codes for CASSDRRLAGVQETQYF. The variable domain in full, with the rest retrieved from reference TRBV2 and TRBJ2-5, is EPEVTQTPSHQVTQMGQEVILRCVPISNHLYFYWYRQILGQKVEFLVSFYNNEISEKSEIFDDQFSVERPDGSNFTLKIRSTKLEDSAMYFCASSDRRLAGVQETQYFGPGTRLLVL.

The chain has TRBV5-1 and TRBJ2-2; the D is unclear. The germline CDR1 and CDR2 sequences are SGHRS and YFSETQ. Trimming cost V 0 bases and J 1 base, with 10 bases left between them. The CDR3 is 16 residues long. The chain's CDR3 is CASSLAGSMNTGELFF. CDR3 coding DNA: TGCGCCAGCAGCTTGGCGGGCAGCATGAACACCGGGGAGCTGTTTTTT.

The table lists this clonotype with many counts. The chain uses TRBV7-9 and TRBJ1-1; tentatively, D is TRBD1 (5 bases). The CDR3 sequence is 14 residues long. V was pared by 2 bases and J by 3 bases, with 10 bases between. Germline V lookup: CDR1 SEHNR, CDR2 FQNEAQ (reference sequence). The CDR3 here is CASSLQGSYTEAFF. DNA for the CDR3: TGTGCCAGCAGCTTACAGGGCTCGTACACTGAAGCTTTCTTT.

This clonotype was seen only a few times. V gene TRBV5-5 combines with J gene TRBJ2-7; a possible D gene is TRBD1 (5 bases). The CDR3 consists of 14 residues. Germline loops: CDR1 SGHKS, CDR2 YYEKEE (reference sequence). The germline V and J ends were trimmed by 4 bases and 2 bases, with 13 bases remaining between them. DNA for the CDR3: TGTGCCAGCAGCGGCGCGGTCAGGGCCTACGAGCAGTACTTC. It specifies CASSGAVRAYEQYF.

This clonotype has at least ten counts. The chain is built from TRBV28 and TRBJ1-1; 9 positions match TRBD1. CDR3 size: 15 residues. Germline CDR1 and CDR2: MDHEN and SYDVKM. Losses at the gene ends were 1 base for V and 10 bases for J; bases not matched to a gene: 10. CDR3 coding DNA: TGTGCCAGCAGTTTATTTGAGACAGGGGGTCCGCCAGCTTTCTTT. Its translation: CASSLFETGGPPAFF.

This clonotype came up a few times. CDR3 protein: CASSATSGRPFF. CDR3 bases: TGTGCCAGCAGCGCTACCTCGGGACGACCGTTCTTC. The rearrangement links TRBV7-6 to TRBJ2-1, with D perhaps TRBD1 or TRBD2 (5 bases each). Germline CDR1 is SGHVS and CDR2 is FNYEAQ. The length of the CDR3 is 12 residues. V lost 5 bases to trimming and J lost 15 bases, with 17 bases between them.

This clonotype was counted ten times or more. The chain has TRBV30 and TRBJ2-7; D remains ambiguous. V lost 0 bases and J 5 bases, leaving 11 bases between the germline ends. Germline-derived CDR1 and CDR2 are GTSNPN and SVGIG (reference sequence). The CDR3 runs to 13 residues. Here the CDR3 reads CAWSVRSLDEQYF. The DNA for the CDR3 is TGTGCCTGGAGTGTTCGGAGTTTGGACGAGCAGTACTTC.

The CDR3 protein is CASSPHSPLTYEQYF. DNA for the CDR3: TGTGCCAGCAGCCCCCATTCTCCCCTTACCTACGAGCAGTACTTC. The chain joins TRBV28 to TRBJ2-7; the D is unclear. Trimming took 6 bases from V and 2 from J, leaving 17 bases between them. The CDR3 is 15 amino acids. Germline values: CDR1 MDHEN, CDR2 SYDVKM.

This clonotype was counted many times. V is TRBV9 and J is TRBJ2-2; the match to TRBD2 covers 10 bases. The CDR3 runs 17 residues. V lost 4 bases to trimming and J lost 1 base; unmatched junction nucleotides: 7. CDR1 and CDR2 (germline): SGDLS, YYNGEE. In nucleotides, the CDR3 is TGTGCCAGCAGCCCGAAGACTAGCGGGCAGAACACCGGGGAGCTGTTTTTT. Amino acid sequence: CASSPKTSGQNTGELFF.

This sequence joins TRBV13 and TRBJ2-4, with D perhaps TRBD1 (6 bases). The CDR3 loop spans 14 amino acids. Germline CDR1 PRHDT, CDR2 FYEKMQ (reference sequence). Between the trimmed V and J ends, which lost 2 bases and 8 bases, there was a span of 13 bases. In nucleotides, the CDR3 is TGTGCCAGCAGCTTATGGGGGCGGCTAGACATTCAGTACTTC. Protein product: CASSLWGRLDIQYF. Based on the CDR3 plus reference TRBV13 and TRBJ2-4, the full variable domain is AAGVIQSPRHLIKEKRETATLKCYPIPRHDTVYWYQQGPGQDPQFLISFYEKMQSDKGSIPDRFSAQQFSDYHSELNMSSLELGDSALYFCASSLWGRLDIQYFGAGTRLSVL.

The chain combines TRBV9 with TRBJ2-3; 8 nucleotides match TRBD1. The CDR3 covers 14 residues. V lost 7 bases to trimming and J lost 0 bases; unmatched junction nucleotides: 4. Germline V CDR1 and CDR2: SGDLS, YYNGEE. Written as DNA, the CDR3 is TGTGCCAGCCAGGGGGCTCTGAGCACAGATACGCAGTATTTT. It codes for CASQGALSTDTQYF.

This clonotype was recorded at least ten times. The chain couples TRBV20-1 to TRBJ2-1; tentatively, D is TRBD2 (6 bases). The CDR3 is 15 amino acids. The germline CDR1 and CDR2 sequences are DFQATT and SNEGSKA (reference sequence). Trimming took off 3 bases at V and 9 bases at J, with 21 bases between the two ends. In nucleotides, the CDR3 is TGCAGTGCTAGTTGGACGGGAGTTCTAAAGGGTGAGCAGTTCTTC. Amino acid sequence: CSASWTGVLKGEQFF.

This clonotype was found many times. V is TRBV20-1 and J is TRBJ2-3, with a weak D call TRBD2 (5 bases). This CDR3 comprises 15 residues. The ends were cut back, 0 bases at V and 3 bases at J, with 13 bases in the middle. Germline loops: CDR1 DFQATT, CDR2 SNEGSKA (reference sequence). The CDR3 protein is CSARDPLRGTDTQYF. CDR3 bases: TGCAGTGCTAGAGATCCCCTTCGAGGGACAGATACGCAGTATTTT.

This clonotype was seen ten or more times. Its ends do not fully match the called genes, so a read error is possible. The chain joins TRBV5-1 to TRBJ2-2, with D possibly being TRBD1 or TRBD2 (5 bases each). CDR3 size: 15 residues. CDR1 SGHRS and CDR2 YFSETQ come from the germline V gene. The CDR3 is CASSLTGPNTGELFF. In DNA, the CDR3 is TGTGCCAGCAGCTTAACGGGACCGAACACCGGGGAGCTGTTTTTT.